The next 9 T cell receptor beta chains were all read from a single sample in a study of blood T cells in healthy people across ages. Using a J-beta primer mix together with a sample-barcoded 5' primer, a second PCR was run for about 6 to 12 cycles. MiXCR, applied by TCRdb to the 5' RACE reads, yields one record per CDR3 protein. The sample shows 590,000 or so distinct CDR3 sequences, approximately 30% of them seen only once. Sequenced sample: blood. These TCRs come from a woman aged 80 or over in good health.

This chain joins TRBV7-2 and TRBJ2-5; D not certain. The germline CDR1 and CDR2 sequences are SGHTA and FQGNSA. Trimming cost V 5 bases and J 11 bases, with 18 bases left between them. The CDR3 has 13 amino acids. DNA of the CDR3: TGTGCCAGCAGCGCAATATTAGACGGTGAGCAGTACTTC. Protein sequence: CASSAILDGEQYF.

The V call is TRBV3-1, the J call TRBJ2-5; 8 positions agree with TRBD1. Germline assignment: CDR1 LGHDT and CDR2 YNNKEL (reference sequence). V lost 8 bases to trimming and J lost 11 bases; unmatched junction nucleotides: 13. The CDR3 loop spans 13 amino acids. CDR3 DNA: TGTGCCAGCCAAGGGGGACAGGTCCATGAGCAGTACTTC. Protein: CASQGGQVHEQYF.

This clonotype was seen a single time. A much bigger clone sits one base away, suggesting this may be a read error. The rearrangement links TRBV30 to TRBJ2-4; TRBD2 might be the D (6 bases). The CDR3 has 14 residues. Trimming took off 8 bases at V and 13 bases at J, with 27 bases between the two ends. Germline values: CDR1 GTSNPN, CDR2 SVGIG (reference sequence). CDR3 coding DNA: TGTGCCCTAAGTACGGGACTGCAGTTCGATGAGCAGTACTTC. This codes for CALSTGLQFDEQYF.

This clonotype was counted many times. The chain couples TRBV6-2 or TRBV6-3 to TRBJ1-4; possible D gene TRBD1, 6 bases. V dropped 5 bases and J dropped 7 bases, with 14 bases sitting between them. Germline V gives CDR1 MNHEY, CDR2 SVGEGT. This CDR3 has 14 residues. The CDR3 nucleotides are TGTGCCAGCAGTCAATCGGGGGGGCGTGAAAAACTGTTTTTT. Protein sequence: CASSQSGGREKLFF.

This clonotype was picked up many times. The CDR3 DNA follows: TGCAGTGCTAGAGCAGGGAAAGAGACCCAGTACTTC. It encodes CSARAGKETQYF. This chain links TRBV20-1 with TRBJ2-5; D is possibly TRBD1 (5 bases). Germline V gene data show CDR1 as DFQATT and CDR2 as SNEGSKA (reference sequence). Trimming took off 1 base at V and 3 bases at J, with 6 bases between the two ends. The CDR3 length is 12 residues.

The gene calls are TRBV5-1 and TRBJ2-7; maybe TRBD2 (5 bases). CDR3 length equals 14 residues. Trimming left V 4 bases short and J 2 bases short, with 13 bases between. CDR1 SGHRS and CDR2 YFSETQ come from the germline V gene. CDR3 region: CASSTGKGPYEQYF. The CDR3 nucleotides are TGCGCCAGCAGCACCGGGAAGGGCCCCTACGAGCAGTACTTC.

The chain is built from TRBV7-2 and TRBJ2-4, with a weak D call TRBD2 (7 bases). The J call is doubtful: the DNA matches TRBJ2-5 better. This CDR3 is 16 amino acids long. CDR1 and CDR2 from the germline V gene are SGHTA and FQGNSA. The chain's CDR3 is CASSLGSGGWGQTQYF. As DNA, the CDR3 is TGTGCCAGCAGCTTAGGTTCGGGGGGCTGGGGGCAGACCCAGTACTTC.

This clonotype was seen at least ten times. The V gene is TRBV6-4, the J gene TRBJ2-3; no clear D. Trimming left V 0 bases short and J 2 bases short, with 9 bases between. Germline values: CDR1 MRHNA, CDR2 SNTAGT. CDR3 length: 15 residues. The CDR3 spells CASSDSDSPTDTQYF. Here the CDR3 DNA reads TGTGCCAGCAGTGACTCTGATTCCCCCACAGATACGCAGTATTTT.

This clonotype was seen repeatedly, ten times or more. The chain uses TRBV27 and TRBJ2-3; TRBD1 might be the D (6 bases). CDR3 length: 15 residues. Germline CDR1 and CDR2: MNHEY and SMNVEV (reference sequence). Trimming left V 0 bases short and J 3 bases short, with 10 bases between. This CDR3 is CASSLSVRGTDTQYF. Here the CDR3 DNA reads TGTGCCAGCAGTTTATCGGTCAGGGGAACAGATACGCAGTATTTT.